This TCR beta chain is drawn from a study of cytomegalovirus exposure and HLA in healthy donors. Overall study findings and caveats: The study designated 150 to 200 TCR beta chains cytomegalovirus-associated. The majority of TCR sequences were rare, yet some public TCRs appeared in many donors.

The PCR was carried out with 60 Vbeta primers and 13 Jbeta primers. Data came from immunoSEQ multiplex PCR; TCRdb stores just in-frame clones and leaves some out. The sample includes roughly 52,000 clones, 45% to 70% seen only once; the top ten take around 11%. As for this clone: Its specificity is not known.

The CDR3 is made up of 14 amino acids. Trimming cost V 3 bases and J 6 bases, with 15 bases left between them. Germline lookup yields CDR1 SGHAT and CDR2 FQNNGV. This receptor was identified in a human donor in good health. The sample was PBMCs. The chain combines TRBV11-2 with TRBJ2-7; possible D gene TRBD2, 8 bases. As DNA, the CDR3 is TGTGCCAGCAGCTTGCAACAGGGGACTAGCGAGCAGTACTTC. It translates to CASSLQQGTSEQYF.